This T cell receptor (beta chain) is from a study of T cells in Graves' hyperthyroidism and ophthalmopathy. This CDR3 spans 12 amino acids. Germline V gene lookup returns CDR1 DFQATT and CDR2 SNEGSKA (reference sequence). V was pared by 3 bases and J by 2 bases, with 8 bases between. TCR beta CDR3 region amplification was performed from RNA transcripts. An initial round of RT-PCR targeting the TCR CDR3 relied on the HTBI primer set. In TCRdb, the multiplex PCR reads were re-called with MiXCR into one record per CDR3 protein. The data contain 550,000 to 600,000 distinct CDR3 sequences, 46% of them seen just once; the ten biggest clones take up under 20%. This clonotype was picked up many times.

The material sequenced was peripheral blood or thyroid tissue (not recorded which). This receptor was taken from an adult woman with Graves' disease, either hyperthyroidism or ophthalmopathy (not recorded which). This rearrangement joins TRBV20-1 to TRBJ2-7; no reliable D call. The CDR3 reads CSARTQAYEQYF. The CDR3 bases are TGCAGTGCTAGGACCCAGGCCTACGAGCAGTACTTC.